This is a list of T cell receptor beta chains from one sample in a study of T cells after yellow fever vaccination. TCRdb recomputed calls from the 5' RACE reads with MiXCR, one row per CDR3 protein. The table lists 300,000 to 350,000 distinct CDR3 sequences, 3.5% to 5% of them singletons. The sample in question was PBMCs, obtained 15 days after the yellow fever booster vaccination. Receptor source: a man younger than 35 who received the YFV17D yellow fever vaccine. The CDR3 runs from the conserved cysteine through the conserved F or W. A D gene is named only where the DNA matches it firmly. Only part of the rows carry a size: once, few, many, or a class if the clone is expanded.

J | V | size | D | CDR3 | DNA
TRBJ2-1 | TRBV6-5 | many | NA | CASSTELPGDPYNEQFF | TGTGCCAGCAGTACGGAGCTTCCGGGGGACCCCTACAATGAGCAGTTCTTC
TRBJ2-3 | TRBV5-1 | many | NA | CASRLRGAGTDTQYF | TGCGCCAGCCGCCTAAGGGGCGCCGGCACAGATACGCAGTATTTT
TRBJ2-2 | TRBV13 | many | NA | CASSYKGSGLTGELFF | TGTGCCAGCAGCTATAAGGGCAGCGGGCTCACCGGGGAGCTGTTTTTT
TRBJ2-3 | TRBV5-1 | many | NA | CASSLAGGVADTQYF | TGCGCCAGCAGCTTGGCCGGTGGCGTGGCGGATACGCAGTATTTT
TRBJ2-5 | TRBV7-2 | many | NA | CASSGRYRGETQYF | TGTGCCAGCAGCGGACGATACCGAGGGGAGACCCAGTACTTC
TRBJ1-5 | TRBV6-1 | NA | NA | CASSLQGAVGGRAQHF | TGTGCCAGCAGCCTACAGGGAGCAGTTGGAGGGCGGGCCCAGCATTTT
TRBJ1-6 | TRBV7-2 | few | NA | CASSSHRRGGPDNSPLHF | TGTGCCAGCAGCTCTCATAGGAGGGGGGGCCCCGATAATTCACCCCTCCACTTT
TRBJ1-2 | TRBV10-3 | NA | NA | CATRQALRYGYTF | TGTGCGACGAGACAGGCCTTACGTTATGGCTACACCTTC
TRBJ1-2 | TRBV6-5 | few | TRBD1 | CASSYRGLGYGYTF | TGTGCCAGCAGTTATAGGGGGCTCGGCTATGGCTACACCTTC
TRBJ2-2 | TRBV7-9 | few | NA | CASSFSSDTGELFF | TGTGCCAGCAGCTTCAGTTCTGACACCGGGGAGCTGTTTTTT
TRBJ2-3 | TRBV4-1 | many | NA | CASSQDGGPRSTDTQYF | TGCGCCAGCAGCCAAGATGGAGGGCCGCGGAGCACAGATACGCAGTATTTT
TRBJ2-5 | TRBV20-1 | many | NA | CSARAPAETQYF | TGCAGTGCTAGGGCCCCCGCGGAGACCCAGTACTTC
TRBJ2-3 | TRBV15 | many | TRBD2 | CATSGGLASTDTQYF | TGTGCCACCAGCGGAGGACTAGCGAGCACAGATACGCAGTATTTT
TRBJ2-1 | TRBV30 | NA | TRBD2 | CAWLAGGPGNEQFF | TGTGCCTGGTTAGCGGGGGGGCCAGGGAATGAGCAGTTCTTC
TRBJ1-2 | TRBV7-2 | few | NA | CASSPTRSVYGYTF | TGTGCCAGCAGCCCTACGCGGTCAGTTTATGGCTACACCTTC
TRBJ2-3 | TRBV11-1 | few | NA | CASSRTGTITDTQYF | TGTGCCAGCAGCCGAACCGGGACGATCACAGATACGCAGTATTTT
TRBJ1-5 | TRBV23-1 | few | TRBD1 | CATFSRDRLKDSNQPQHF | TGCGCCACTTTCTCCCGGGACAGGCTTAAAGATAGCAATCAGCCCCAGCATTTT
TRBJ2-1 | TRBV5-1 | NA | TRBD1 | CASGGQGSYNEQFF | TGCGCCAGCGGCGGACAGGGGTCATACAATGAGCAGTTCTTC
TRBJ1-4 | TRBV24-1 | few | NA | CATSGVEKLFF | TGTGCCACCAGTGGAGTTGAAAAACTGTTTTTT